This T cell receptor (beta chain) is from a study of blood T cell repertoires in COVID-19. The wider study: COVID-19 samples collected from the United States, Italy and Spain covered acute and convalescent phases. Sample material is recorded as cDNA or gDNA derived from T cells, B-cell-depleted T cells, or PBMCs.

Profiling relied on immunoSEQ multiplex PCR, and the TCRdb table lists in-frame clones only, not all of them. The sample includes about 36,000 clones, 81% of them seen just once. CDR1 and CDR2 (germline): SGDLS, YYNGEE. Trimming removed 0 bases at V and 6 bases at J, with 10 bases between. The CDR3 consists of 14 residues. The chain employs TRBV9 and TRBJ2-1; D might be TRBD1 (6 bases). The clonotype was recovered from a human donor in a cohort sampled during active or convalescent COVID-19. The donor label of this sample is uncertain. The sample was peripheral blood. The CDR3 region is CASSVGHRVNEQFF. CDR3 sequence (DNA): TGTGCCAGCAGCGTAGGACACAGGGTCAATGAGCAGTTCTTC.